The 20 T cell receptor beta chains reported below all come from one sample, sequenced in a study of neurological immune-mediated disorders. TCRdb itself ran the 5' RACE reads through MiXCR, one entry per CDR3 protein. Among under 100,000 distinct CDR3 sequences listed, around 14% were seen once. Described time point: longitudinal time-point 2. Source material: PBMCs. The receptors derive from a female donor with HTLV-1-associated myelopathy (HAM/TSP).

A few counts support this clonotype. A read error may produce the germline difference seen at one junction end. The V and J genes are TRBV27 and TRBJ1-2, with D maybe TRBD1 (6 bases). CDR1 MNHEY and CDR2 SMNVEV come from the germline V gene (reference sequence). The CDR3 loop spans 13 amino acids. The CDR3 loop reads CASSLGTGRGFAF. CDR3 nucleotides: TGTGCCAGCAGTTTAGGTACAGGGAGGGGGTTCGCCTTC.

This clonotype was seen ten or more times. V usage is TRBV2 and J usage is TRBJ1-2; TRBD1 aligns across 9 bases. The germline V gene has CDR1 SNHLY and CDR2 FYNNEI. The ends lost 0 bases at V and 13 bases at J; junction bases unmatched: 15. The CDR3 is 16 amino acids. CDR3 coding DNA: TGTGCCAGCAGTGAAGCGCAGCTGGACAGGGGATTAGGTAGCACCTTC. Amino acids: CASSEAQLDRGLGSTF.

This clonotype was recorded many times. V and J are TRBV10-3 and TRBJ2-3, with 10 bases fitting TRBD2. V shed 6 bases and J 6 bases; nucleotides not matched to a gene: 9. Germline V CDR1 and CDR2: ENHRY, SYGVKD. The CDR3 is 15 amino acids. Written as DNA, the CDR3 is TGTGCCATCAGCATCAATAGCGGGGGGCGCGATACGCAGTATTTT. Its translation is CAISINSGGRDTQYF.

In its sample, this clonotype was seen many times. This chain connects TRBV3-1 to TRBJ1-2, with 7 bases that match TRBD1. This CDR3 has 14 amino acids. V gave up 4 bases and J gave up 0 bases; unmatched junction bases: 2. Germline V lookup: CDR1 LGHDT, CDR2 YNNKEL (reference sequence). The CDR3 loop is CASSPDRTNYGYTF. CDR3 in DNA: TGTGCCAGCAGCCCGGACAGGACTAACTATGGCTACACCTTC.

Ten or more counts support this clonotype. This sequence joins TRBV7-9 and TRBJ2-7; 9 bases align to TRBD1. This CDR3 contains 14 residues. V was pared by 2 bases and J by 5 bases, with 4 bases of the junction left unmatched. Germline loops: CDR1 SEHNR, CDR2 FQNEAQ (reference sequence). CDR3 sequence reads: CASSLRQGVNEQYF. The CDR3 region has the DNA TGTGCCAGCAGCTTAAGACAGGGGGTAAACGAGCAGTACTTC.

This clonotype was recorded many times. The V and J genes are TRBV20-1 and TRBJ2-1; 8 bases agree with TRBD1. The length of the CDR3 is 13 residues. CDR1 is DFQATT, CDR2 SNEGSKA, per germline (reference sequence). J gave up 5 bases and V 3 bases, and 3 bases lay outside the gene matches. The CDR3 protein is CSARDRDNNEQFF. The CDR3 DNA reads TGCAGTGCTAGGGACAGGGACAACAATGAGCAGTTCTTC.

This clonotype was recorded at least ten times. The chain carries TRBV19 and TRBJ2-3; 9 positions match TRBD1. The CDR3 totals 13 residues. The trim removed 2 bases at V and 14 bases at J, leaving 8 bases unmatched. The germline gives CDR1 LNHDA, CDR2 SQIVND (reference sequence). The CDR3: CASSISQTGGLYF. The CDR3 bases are TGTGCCAGTAGTATATCCCAGACAGGGGGACTGTATTTT.

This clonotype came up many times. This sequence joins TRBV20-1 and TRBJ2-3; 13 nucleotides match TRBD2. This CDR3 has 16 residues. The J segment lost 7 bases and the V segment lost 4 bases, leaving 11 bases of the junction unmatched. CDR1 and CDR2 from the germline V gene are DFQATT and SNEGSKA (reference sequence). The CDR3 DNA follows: TGCAGTGCTACAAGGACTAGCGGGGGAACCCGTAATACGCAGTATTTT. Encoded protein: CSATRTSGGTRNTQYF.

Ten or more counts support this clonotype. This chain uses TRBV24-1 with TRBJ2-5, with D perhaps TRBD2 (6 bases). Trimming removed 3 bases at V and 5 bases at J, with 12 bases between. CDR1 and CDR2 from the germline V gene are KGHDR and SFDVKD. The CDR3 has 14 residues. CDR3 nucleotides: TGTGCCACCAGTGATACTAGCAGCGGGGAGACCCAGTACTTC. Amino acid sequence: CATSDTSSGETQYF.

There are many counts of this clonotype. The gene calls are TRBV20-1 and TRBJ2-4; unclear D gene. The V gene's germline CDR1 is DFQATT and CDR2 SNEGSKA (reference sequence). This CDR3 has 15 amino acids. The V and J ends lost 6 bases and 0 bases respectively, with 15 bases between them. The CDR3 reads CSAVKGGKAKNIQYF. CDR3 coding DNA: TGCAGTGCCGTAAAGGGTGGGAAAGCCAAAAACATTCAGTACTTC.

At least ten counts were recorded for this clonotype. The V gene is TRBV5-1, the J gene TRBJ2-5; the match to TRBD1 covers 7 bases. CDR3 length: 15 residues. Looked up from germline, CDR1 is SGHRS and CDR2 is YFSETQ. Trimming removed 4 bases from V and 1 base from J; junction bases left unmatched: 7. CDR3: CASSVKGASQETQYF. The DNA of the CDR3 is TGCGCCAGCAGCGTCAAGGGGGCCTCCCAAGAGACCCAGTACTTC.

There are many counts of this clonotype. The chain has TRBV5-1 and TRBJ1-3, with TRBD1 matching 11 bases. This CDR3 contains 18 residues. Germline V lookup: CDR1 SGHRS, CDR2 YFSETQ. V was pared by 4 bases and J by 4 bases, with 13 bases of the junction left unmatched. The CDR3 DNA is TGCGCCAGCAGCAAGGGACAGGGGGGACGAGGCGGCGGAAACACCATATATTTT. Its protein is CASSKGQGGRGGGNTIYF.

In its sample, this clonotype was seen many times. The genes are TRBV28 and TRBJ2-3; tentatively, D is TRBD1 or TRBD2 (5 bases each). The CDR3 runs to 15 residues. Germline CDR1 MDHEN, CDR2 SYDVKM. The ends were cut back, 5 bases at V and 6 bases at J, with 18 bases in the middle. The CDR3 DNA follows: TGTGCCAGCAGTAACACCGGGGCCGGTGGGGATACGCAGTATTTT. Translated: CASSNTGAGGDTQYF.

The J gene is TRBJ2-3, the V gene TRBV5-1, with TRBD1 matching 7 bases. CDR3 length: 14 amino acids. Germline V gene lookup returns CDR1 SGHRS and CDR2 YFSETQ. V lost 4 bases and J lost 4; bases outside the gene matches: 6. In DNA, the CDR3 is TGCGCCAGCAGCCCAGACAGGGTCGCAGATACGCAGTATTTT. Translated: CASSPDRVADTQYF.

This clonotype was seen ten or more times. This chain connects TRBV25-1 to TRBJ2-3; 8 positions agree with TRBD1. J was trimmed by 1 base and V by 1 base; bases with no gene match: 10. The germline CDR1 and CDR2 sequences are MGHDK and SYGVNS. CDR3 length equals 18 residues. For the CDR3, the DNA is TGTGCCAGCAGTGAATTGGGCAGGGGGCAACGGGGCACAGATACGCAGTATTTT. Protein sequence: CASSELGRGQRGTDTQYF.

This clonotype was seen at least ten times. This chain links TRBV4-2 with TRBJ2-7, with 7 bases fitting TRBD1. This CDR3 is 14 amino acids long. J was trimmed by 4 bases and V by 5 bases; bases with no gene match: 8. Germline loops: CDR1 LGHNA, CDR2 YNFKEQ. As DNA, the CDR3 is TGTGCCAGCAGCACTCTGACAGGGCGTTACGAGCAGTACTTC. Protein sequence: CASSTLTGRYEQYF.

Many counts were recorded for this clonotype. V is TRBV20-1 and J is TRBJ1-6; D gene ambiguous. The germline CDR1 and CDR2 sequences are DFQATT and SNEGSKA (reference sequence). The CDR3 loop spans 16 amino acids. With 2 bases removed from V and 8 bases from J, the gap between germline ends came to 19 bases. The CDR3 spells CSARIGIRAGDSPLHF. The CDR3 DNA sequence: TGCAGTGCTAGAATAGGAATCCGAGCGGGAGATTCACCCCTCCACTTT.

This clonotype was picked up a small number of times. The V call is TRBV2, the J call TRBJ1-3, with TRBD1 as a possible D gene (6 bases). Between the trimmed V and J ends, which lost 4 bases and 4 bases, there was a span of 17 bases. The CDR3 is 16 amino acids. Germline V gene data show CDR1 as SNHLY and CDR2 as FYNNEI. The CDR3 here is CASSVQGPSSGNTIYF. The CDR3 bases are TGTGCCAGCAGTGTTCAGGGGCCCTCCTCGGGAAACACCATATATTTT.

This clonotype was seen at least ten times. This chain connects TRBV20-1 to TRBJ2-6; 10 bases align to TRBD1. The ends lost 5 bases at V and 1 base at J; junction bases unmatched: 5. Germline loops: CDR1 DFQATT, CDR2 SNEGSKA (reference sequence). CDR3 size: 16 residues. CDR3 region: CSAPRTGGSGANVLTF. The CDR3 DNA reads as TGCAGTGCTCCCCGGACAGGGGGTTCTGGGGCCAACGTCCTGACTTTC.

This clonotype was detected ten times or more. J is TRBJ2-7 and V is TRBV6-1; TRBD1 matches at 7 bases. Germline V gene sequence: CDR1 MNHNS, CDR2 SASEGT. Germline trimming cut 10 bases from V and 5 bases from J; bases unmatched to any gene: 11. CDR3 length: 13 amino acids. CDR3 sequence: CAIRDRVQDEQYF. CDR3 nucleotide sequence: TGTGCCATCCGCGACAGGGTCCAGGACGAGCAGTACTTC.